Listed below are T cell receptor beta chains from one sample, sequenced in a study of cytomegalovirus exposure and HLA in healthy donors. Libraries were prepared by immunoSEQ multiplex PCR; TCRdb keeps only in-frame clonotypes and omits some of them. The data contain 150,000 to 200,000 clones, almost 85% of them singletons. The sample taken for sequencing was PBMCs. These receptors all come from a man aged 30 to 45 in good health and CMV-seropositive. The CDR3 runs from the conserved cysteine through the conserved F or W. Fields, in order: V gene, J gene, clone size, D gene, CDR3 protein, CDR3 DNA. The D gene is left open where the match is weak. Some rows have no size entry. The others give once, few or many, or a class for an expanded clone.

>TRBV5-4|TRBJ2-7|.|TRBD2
CASSSHAPTSGRYEQYF
TGTGCCAGCAGCTCCCACGCACCCACTAGCGGGAGGTACGAGCAGTACTTC
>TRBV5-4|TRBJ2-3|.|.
CASSWDLNLATDTQYF
TGTGCCAGCAGCTGGGACTTGAACCTTGCCACAGATACGCAGTATTTT
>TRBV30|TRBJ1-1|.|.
CARDTRWGGLAEAFF
TGTGCCCGCGATACCCGCTGGGGGGGTCTCGCTGAAGCTTTCTTT
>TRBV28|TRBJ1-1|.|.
CATLSSLNTEAFF
TGTGCCACTTTATCCTCCTTGAACACTGAAGCTTTCTTT
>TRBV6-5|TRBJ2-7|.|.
CASSYLLDSEQYF
TGTGCCAGCAGTTACTTATTGGACAGCGAGCAGTACTTC
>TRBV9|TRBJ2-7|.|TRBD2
CASSVAPGLAGAGEQYF
TGTGCCAGCAGCGTAGCTCCGGGACTAGCGGGAGCGGGCGAGCAGTACTTC
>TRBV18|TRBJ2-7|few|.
CASSATDYEQYF
TGTGCCAGCTCAGCTACAGATTACGAGCAGTACTTC
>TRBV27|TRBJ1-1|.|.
CASSLEAGGGTEAFF
TGTGCCAGCAGCCTGGAGGCGGGAGGAGGCACTGAAGCTTTCTTT
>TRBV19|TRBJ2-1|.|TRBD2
CASSASGAGGVNEQFF
TGTGCCAGTAGTGCCTCAGGAGCGGGAGGAGTAAATGAGCAGTTCTTC
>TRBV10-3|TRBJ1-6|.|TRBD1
CAASPGTGGPEGSPLHF
TGTGCCGCCTCCCCCGGGACAGGGGGTCCCGAAGGTTCACCCCTCCACTTT
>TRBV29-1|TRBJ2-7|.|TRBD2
CSVSRGGREQYF
TGCAGCGTCTCCCGGGGAGGGCGGGAGCAGTACTTC
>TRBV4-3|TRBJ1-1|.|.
CASSQAVRGGFEAFF
TGCGCCAGCAGCCAAGCTGTCCGGGGGGGATTTGAAGCTTTCTTT
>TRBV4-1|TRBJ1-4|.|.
CASSHQGQLNEKLFF
TGCGCCAGCAGCCACCAAGGACAGCTTAATGAAAAACTGTTTTTT
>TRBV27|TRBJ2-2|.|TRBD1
CASSLTGFPGELFF
TGTGCCAGCAGTTTGACAGGGTTCCCCGGGGAGCTGTTTTTT
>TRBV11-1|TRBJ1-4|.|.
CASSLAGTGSGGEKLFF
TGTGCCAGCAGCTTAGCCGGAACAGGTTCCGGAGGGGAAAAACTGTTTTTT
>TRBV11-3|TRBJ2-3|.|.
CASSFATGPYTQYF
TGTGCCAGCAGCTTTGCTACAGGGCCGTATACGCAGTATTTT
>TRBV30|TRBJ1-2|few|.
CAWSRLLNYGYTF
TGTGCCTGGAGCAGACTGCTCAACTATGGCTACACCTTC
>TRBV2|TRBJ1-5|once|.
CASSPDTGYANQPQHF
TGTGCCAGCAGTCCGGACACAGGTTATGCCAATCAGCCCCAGCATTTT
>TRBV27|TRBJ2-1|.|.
CASSLSPSVEQFF
TGTGCCAGCAGTTTAAGCCCTTCCGTTGAGCAGTTCTTC
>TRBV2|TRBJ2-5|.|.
CASSDALKGGETQYF
TGTGCCAGCAGTGATGCCCTGAAGGGAGGAGAGACCCAGTACTTC
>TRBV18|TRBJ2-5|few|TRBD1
CASSRDRVQETQYF
TGTGCCAGCTCACGGGACAGGGTTCAGGAGACCCAGTACTTC
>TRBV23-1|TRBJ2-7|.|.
CASSPLEVGGYEQYF
TGCGCCAGCAGTCCCCTAGAGGTGGGGGGCTACGAGCAGTACTTC
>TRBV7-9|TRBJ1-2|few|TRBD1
CASSREQGAGGYTF
TGTGCCAGCAGTCGCGAACAGGGGGCTGGTGGCTACACCTTC
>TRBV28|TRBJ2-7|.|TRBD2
CASSLTSGRANEQYF
TGTGCCAGCAGCCTCACTAGCGGGAGGGCCAACGAGCAGTACTTC
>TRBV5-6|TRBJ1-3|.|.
CASSFIETKGNTIYF
TGTGCCAGCAGCTTCATTGAGACAAAAGGAAACACCATATATTTT
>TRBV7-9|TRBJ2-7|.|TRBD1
CASSLATGHEQYF
TGTGCCAGCAGCTTAGCGACAGGGCACGAGCAGTACTTC
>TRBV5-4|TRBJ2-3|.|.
CASTKQGLYTDTQYF
TGTGCCAGCACCAAACAGGGTCTATACACAGATACGCAGTATTTT
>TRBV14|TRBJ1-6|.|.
CASSPRVDSPLHF
TGTGCCAGCAGCCCCCGGGTGGATTCACCCCTCCACTTT
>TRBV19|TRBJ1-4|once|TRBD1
CASSIGIGGASEKLFF
TGTGCCAGTAGTATAGGCATAGGGGGCGCATCTGAAAAACTGTTTTTT
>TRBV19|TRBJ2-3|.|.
CASSIELGTTTDTQYF
TGTGCCAGTAGTATCGAACTCGGGACAACAACAGATACGCAGTATTTT
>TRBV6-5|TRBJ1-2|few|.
CASSSGQGYTF
TGTGCCAGCAGTTCTGGACAGGGCTACACCTTC
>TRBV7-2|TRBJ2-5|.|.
CASSLWLQETQYF
TGTGCCAGCAGCCTGTGGCTCCAAGAGACCCAGTACTTC
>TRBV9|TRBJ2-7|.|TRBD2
CASSAGGSGEQYF
TGTGCCAGCAGCGCCGGGGGGTCGGGCGAGCAGTACTTC
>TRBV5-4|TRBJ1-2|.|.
CASNALRGGYTF
TGTGCCAGCAACGCTTTACGAGGGGGCTACACCTTC
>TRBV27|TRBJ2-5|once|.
CASSLSAGLQETQYF
TGTGCCAGCAGTTTATCCGCAGGTCTCCAAGAGACCCAGTACTTC
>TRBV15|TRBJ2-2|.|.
CATSYQVEPTGELFF
TGTGCCACCAGCTACCAGGTCGAGCCCACCGGGGAGCTGTTTTTT
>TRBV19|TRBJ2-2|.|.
CASRQGFANTGELFF
TGTGCCAGTAGACAGGGATTCGCGAACACCGGGGAGCTGTTTTTT
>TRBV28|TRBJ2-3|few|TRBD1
CASSTTWTGSLNKISTDTQYF
TGTGCCAGCAGTACTACCTGGACAGGGAGCCTCAACAAAATTAGCACAGATACGCAGTATTTT
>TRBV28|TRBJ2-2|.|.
CASSYHTSDGAGELFF
TGTGCCAGCAGTTACCACACCTCCGACGGGGCCGGGGAGCTGTTTTTT
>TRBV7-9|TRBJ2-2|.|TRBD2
CASSRGAGELFF
TGTGCCAGCAGCCGGGGGGCCGGGGAGCTGTTTTTT
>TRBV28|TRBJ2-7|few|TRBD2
CATSRWTSSHEQYF
TGTGCCACCTCCCGATGGACTAGCTCCCACGAGCAGTACTTC
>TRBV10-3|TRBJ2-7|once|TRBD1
CAISEGQGYEQYF
TGTGCCATCAGTGAGGGACAGGGCTACGAGCAGTACTTC
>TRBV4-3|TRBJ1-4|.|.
CASSPWAGGGSNEKLFF
TGCGCCAGCAGCCCTTGGGCGGGGGGCGGTTCTAATGAAAAACTGTTTTTT
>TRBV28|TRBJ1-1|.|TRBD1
CASTPSGQGPAEAFF
TGTGCCAGCACCCCTTCGGGACAGGGACCGGCTGAAGCTTTCTTT
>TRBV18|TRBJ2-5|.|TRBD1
CASSRGQGPEETQYF
TGTGCCAGCTCTCGCGGACAGGGGCCAGAAGAGACCCAGTACTTC
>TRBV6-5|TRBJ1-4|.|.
CASSYRGTNEKLFF
TGTGCCAGCAGTTACCGGGGGACTAATGAAAAACTGTTTTTT
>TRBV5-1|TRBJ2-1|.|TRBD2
CASSRTSGNNEQFF
TGCGCCAGCAGCAGGACTAGTGGAAACAATGAGCAGTTCTTC
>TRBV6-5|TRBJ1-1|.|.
CASSYKGGTEAFF
TGTGCCAGCAGTTACAAGGGGGGGACTGAAGCTTTCTTT
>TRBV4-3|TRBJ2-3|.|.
CASSPLRSGGRTDTQYF
TGCGCCAGCAGCCCTCTCCGATCCGGGGGGCGCACAGATACGCAGTATTTT
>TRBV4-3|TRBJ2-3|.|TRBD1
CASSHLRQGTDTQYF
TGCGCCAGCAGCCACCTTAGACAGGGAACAGATACGCAGTATTTT
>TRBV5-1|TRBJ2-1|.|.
CASKRGMGNNEQFF
TGCGCCAGCAAGAGAGGGATGGGGAACAATGAGCAGTTCTTC
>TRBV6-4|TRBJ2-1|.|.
CARGGADEQFF
TGTGCCAGAGGTGGAGCGGATGAGCAGTTCTTC